This TCR beta chain appears in the sequencing data of a study of OX40 agonist ivuxolimab in advanced cancers. Study-wide background: Ivuxolimab was delivered to patients intravenously every 2 weeks at doses spanning 0.01 to 10 mg/kg. General observations from the study: Among the lowest peripheral clonal expansion occurred in 0.1-3.0 mg/kg partial responders.

Only in-frame clones appear in the TCRdb table, and some are missing; sequencing was by immunoSEQ multiplex PCR. This table has about 100,000 clones, approximately 90% appearing once. Worth noting for this clone: Antigen unknown.

The CDR3 loop spans 14 amino acids. V shed 4 bases and J shed 2 bases, with 11 bases lying between them. CDR1 and CDR2 (germline): MNHNY, SVGAGI (reference sequence). Sequencing was performed on CD4+ or CD8+ T cells sorted from blood, taken in a trial of the OX40 agonist ivuxolimab. The chain links TRBV6-6 to TRBJ1-1; no reliable D call. This TCR was recovered from an adult with an advanced solid tumor such as melanoma, head and neck, liver or kidney cancer. In nucleotides, the CDR3 is TGTGCCAGCAGTTTTGAAAACACCAACACTGAAGCTTTCTTT. This gives the protein CASSFENTNTEAFF.